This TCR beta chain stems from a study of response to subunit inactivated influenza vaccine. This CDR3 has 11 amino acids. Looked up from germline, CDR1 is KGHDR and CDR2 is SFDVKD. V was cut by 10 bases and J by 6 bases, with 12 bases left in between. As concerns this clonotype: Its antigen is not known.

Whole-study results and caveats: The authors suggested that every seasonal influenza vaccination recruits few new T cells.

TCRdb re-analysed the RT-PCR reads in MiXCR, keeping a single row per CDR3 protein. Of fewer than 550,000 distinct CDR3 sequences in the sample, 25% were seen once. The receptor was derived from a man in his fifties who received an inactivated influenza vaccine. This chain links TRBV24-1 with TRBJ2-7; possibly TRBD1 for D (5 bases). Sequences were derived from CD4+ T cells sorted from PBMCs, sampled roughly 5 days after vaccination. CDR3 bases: TGTGCCACGGGCCAGGGTTTCGAGCAGTACTTC. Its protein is CATGQGFEQYF.